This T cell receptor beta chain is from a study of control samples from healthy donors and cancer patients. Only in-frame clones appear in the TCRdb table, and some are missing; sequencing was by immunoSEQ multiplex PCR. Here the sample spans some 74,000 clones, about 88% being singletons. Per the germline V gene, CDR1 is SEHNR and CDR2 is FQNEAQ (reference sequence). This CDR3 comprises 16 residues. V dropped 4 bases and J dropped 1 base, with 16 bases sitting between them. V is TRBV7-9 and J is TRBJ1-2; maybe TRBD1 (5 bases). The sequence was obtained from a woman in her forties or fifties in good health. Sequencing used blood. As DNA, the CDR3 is TGTGCCAGCAGCTCTAACCAGGGAGGGAGTAACTATGGCTACACCTTC. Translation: CASSSNQGGSNYGYTF.